This T cell receptor beta chain was sequenced during a study of T cells after yellow fever vaccination. Regarding the study as a whole: The secondary response showed a weaker magnitude and a faster peak, day 5 versus 15. Booster sampling recovered most clones from primary vaccination (around 97% CD4, approximately 88% CD8).

This clonotype was observed a few times. The target antigen is unknown. The V and J ends lost 1 base and 5 bases, in that order; junction bases with no gene match: 9. Germline values: CDR1 SGHTA, CDR2 FQGNSA. The CDR3 consists of 18 residues. TCR cDNA was made by 5'RACE template switching, adding a universal primer site and UMIs. MiXCR was run by TCRdb on the 5' RACE reads, yielding one entry per CDR3 protein. The table records 340,000 or so distinct CDR3 sequences, 12% of them present only once. The receptor's source is a man between 18 and 35 years old who received the YFV17D yellow fever vaccine. The sequences come from CD4+ T cells sorted from PBMCs, collected 15 days after the yellow fever booster vaccination. The chain uses TRBV7-2 and TRBJ2-3, with TRBD2 identical over 13 bases. DNA of the CDR3: TGTGCCAGCAGCTTAGTATCTAGACTAGCGGGGGGTATAGATACGCAGTATTTT. Residues: CASSLVSRLAGGIDTQYF.